This T cell receptor beta chain appears in the sequencing data of a study of blood T cell repertoires in COVID-19. This CDR3 is built from 15 residues. Per germline, CDR1 LGHNA and CDR2 YSLEER. The germline V and J ends were trimmed by 1 base and 1 base, with 7 bases remaining between them. Authors' methods: From reference gene primer amplification, estimates of nucleated cell counts were derived. Data came from immunoSEQ multiplex PCR; TCRdb stores just in-frame clones and leaves some out. The D gene and trimming were derived from the DNA, and the V and J assignments and clone size from that table. The data hold about 370,000 clones, with around 90% observed a single time.

The sequence came from a man between 18 and 29 years old with active or convalescent COVID-19. The V call is TRBV4-3, the J call TRBJ2-2; D is perhaps TRBD1 (6 bases). Sequencing was performed on peripheral blood. CDR3 in DNA: TGCGCCAGCAGCCAAGGGGACAAGAACACCGGGGAGCTGTTTTTT. Its protein product is CASSQGDKNTGELFF.